This TCR beta chain derives from a study of blood T cell repertoires in COVID-19 (TCRdb year 2020). Background on the whole study: Samples covering the acute and convalescent phases of COVID-19 were provided by collaborators in the United States, Italy and Spain. The material from the prospective study consisted of cDNA or gDNA derived from T cells, B-cell-depleted T cells, or PBMCs. Deeply sampled blood TCRbeta repertoires from subjects exposed to, actively infected with, or recovered from COVID-19 were included in the dataset. The repertoires were released in a freely available public database meant as a resource for research on the immune response to SARS-CoV-2. The samples were drawn from two sources: the first 160 participants of the ongoing ImmuneRACE study, and over 1,000 subjects contributed by 6 global collaborators. A de-identified subject ID, COVID-19 status, age in years and sex were almost always included in the sample metadata. Where available, HLA class I and class II types were obtained from metadata supplied by the sample provider rather than from assay-based typing. Broader findings and caveats from the paper: The quantity of clinical and demographic metadata differed by source and by participant and was supplied without curation.

V trim: 6 bases; J trim: 4 bases; unmatched bases: 7. The CDR3 goes from the cysteine to the phenylalanine over 16 residues. Of the read, only the CDR3 DNA is kept; its 48 bases are in frame from base 1. CDR1 and CDR2, looked up from the germline V gene (reference sequence), are LNHDA and SQIVND. The immunoSEQ Assay, a bias-controlled multiplex PCR, was used to amplify TCRbeta CDR3 regions from genomic DNA. On the study's bioinformatics: The number of nucleated cells in each sample was estimated from the amplification of reference gene primers within the assay. Sequence reads were collapsed and filtered to measure the absolute abundance of every unique TCRbeta CDR3 rearrangement. For each sample, productive Simpson clonality was calculated as the square root of Simpson's diversity index over productive rearrangements. Held by TCRdb, this immuneACCESS table contains in-frame sequences only and omits some clones. Under half of the omission traces to an unresolved V gene where checked; the cause of the rest is unknown. V, J and clone size are taken as reported in that table, and D and trimming were inferred from the DNA itself. This sample holds some 150,000 clones; 80% to 90% were observed only once. The ten largest account for roughly 15% of the sample.

The collaborating institutions used their own protocols to collect whole blood in K2EDTA tubes. Collaborator samples were shipped for TCRbeta analysis as frozen whole blood, isolated PBMCs, or DNA extracted from either sample type. With respect to this clone: Its antigen remains undetermined. The sample holds no much larger clone one base away, and base qualities are not on file.

Sequencing input: peripheral blood. The receptor was isolated from a woman in her 40s with acute or convalescent COVID-19. The chain is made from TRBV19 and TRBJ2-1, and 12 junction bases match TRBD2. The encoded CDR3 is CASSESGTSGYNEQFF. The nucleotides are TGTGCCAGTAGCGAATCGGGGACTAGCGGGTACAATGAGCAGTTCTTC.